One sample yielded the 9 T cell receptor beta chains listed below, sequenced in a study of identical twins. TCRdb used MiXCR to reprocess the 5' RACE reads, holding one entry per CDR3 protein. This sample has around 340,000 distinct CDR3 sequences, with more than 9% found just once. This sample also appeared in a second study, on yellow fever vaccine responses in identical twins.

Sequenced input: CD8+ T cells sorted from blood. These receptors all come from a woman aged 18-35 years in good health.

This clonotype was seen a handful of times. V is TRBV20-1 and J is TRBJ1-1, with 7 bases aligning to TRBD1. This CDR3 has 12 residues. V shed 7 bases, J shed 6 bases, and the junction held 8 bases outside the gene matches. Germline CDR1 is DFQATT and CDR2 is SNEGSKA (reference sequence). CDR3 bases: TGCAGTGTTCGGCCGGGACAGCCTGAAGCTTTCTTT. Its protein product is CSVRPGQPEAFF.

This clonotype was counted between two and nine times. The rearrangement links TRBV5-6 to TRBJ2-6; D is possibly TRBD2 (5 bases). From germline, CDR1 is SGHDT and CDR2 YYEEEE. The CDR3 length is 16 residues. V lost 4 bases and J 4 bases, leaving 15 bases between the germline ends. This CDR3 is CASSLRTSSGANVLTF. For the CDR3, the DNA is TGTGCCAGCAGCCTACGGACTTCCTCCGGGGCCAACGTCCTGACTTTC.

The rearrangement joins TRBV19 to TRBJ2-7; D possibly corresponds to TRBD1 (5 bases). Trimming shortened V by 0 bases and J by 5 bases, and 17 bases separated the two germline ends. The CDR3 has 16 amino acids. From germline, CDR1 is LNHDA and CDR2 SQIVND (reference sequence). The CDR3 DNA reads as TGTGCCAGTAGTATAGATGTCTTGGACAAGGCCCACGAGCAGTACTTC. Translating gives CASSIDVLDKAHEQYF.

This clonotype has a handful of counts. This rearrangement joins TRBV7-8 to TRBJ1-2; the match to TRBD1 covers 9 bases. The V segment lost 5 bases and the J segment 5 bases; nucleotides outside the gene matches: 9. In germline, CDR1 is SGHVS, CDR2 FQNEAQ. This CDR3 is built from 15 residues. The CDR3 loop is CASSPGQGWLYGYTF. The CDR3 DNA sequence: TGTGCCAGCAGCCCTGGACAGGGGTGGCTATATGGCTACACCTTC. The entire variable domain, with the rest obtained from reference TRBV7-8 and TRBJ1-2, is as follows: GAGVSQSPRYKVAKRGQDVALRCDPISGHVSLFWYQQALGQGPEFLTYFQNEAQLDKSGLPSDRFFAERPEGSVSTLKIQRTQQEDSAVYLCASSPGQGWLYGYTFGSGTRLTVV.

This clonotype appeared a few times. The gene calls are TRBV25-1 and TRBJ2-7; perhaps TRBD1 as D (6 bases). The CDR3 loop spans 15 amino acids. The V end was cut by 4 bases, the J end by 3 bases, with 16 bases between. Germline-derived CDR1 and CDR2 are MGHDK and SYGVNS. CDR3 nucleotides: TGTGCCAGCAGTGGAATCCGATTACAGGGCTACGAGCAGTACTTC. Its translation: CASSGIRLQGYEQYF.

V is TRBV28 and J is TRBJ2-1; TRBD2 agrees at 9 bases. Germline-derived CDR1 and CDR2 are MDHEN and SYDVKM. CDR3 size: 19 residues. The V and J ends lost 4 bases and 4 bases, in that order; junction bases with no gene match: 17. CDR3 nucleotide sequence: TGTGCCAGCAGTTCCCCCCCGGCCGATCTAGCGGGACTTTACAATGAGCAGTTCTTC. Translated, it gives CASSSPPADLAGLYNEQFF.

This clonotype was seen only a few times. The chain joins TRBV4-1 to TRBJ2-7, with 12 bases aligning to TRBD1. Germline assignment: CDR1 MGHRA and CDR2 YSYEKL. The ends lost 4 bases at V and 7 bases at J; junction bases unmatched: 11. The length of the CDR3 is 16 residues. The CDR3 loop is CASSPTVPGQGAEQYF. Written as DNA, the CDR3 is TGCGCCAGCAGCCCCACCGTCCCGGGACAGGGGGCGGAGCAGTACTTC.

In this sample, this clonotype turned up a few times. The chain couples TRBV5-6 to TRBJ2-7; tentatively, D is TRBD1 or TRBD2 (6 bases each). The V gene lost 2 bases and the J gene lost 1 base, with 10 bases spanning the gap. The germline V gene encodes CDR1 SGHDT and CDR2 YYEEEE. CDR3 size: 14 residues. CDR3: CASSFGGSSYEQYV. CDR3 nucleotide sequence: TGTGCCAGCAGCTTCGGGGGCAGTTCCTACGAGCAGTACGTC.

With respect to this clonotype: One junction end does not reproduce the germline sequence, and a read error may be involved. The gene calls are TRBV6-5 and TRBJ2-2, with 8 positions matching TRBD2. Germline assignment: CDR1 MNHEY and CDR2 SVGAGI. This CDR3 is 17 amino acids long. Here the CDR3 reads CASSYSFSGANTGELFF. DNA for the CDR3: TGTGCCAGCAGTTACTCCTTTAGCGGGGCGAATACCGGGGAGCTGTTTTTT.